The rows below give T cell receptor beta chains drawn from one sample of a study of T-cell memory formation after mild COVID-19. MiXCR, applied by TCRdb to the 5' RACE reads, yields one record per CDR3 protein. The sample has almost 250,000 distinct CDR3 sequences; approximately 15% are singletons. Sequencing input: PBMCs or a T cell subset sorted from them (not recorded which). These receptors were collected from an adult woman who had mild COVID-19 (a few samples of this study predate the infection). Cell type and time point are not known. Both conserved end residues are part of each CDR3. The D gene is left open where the match is weak. A clone size is listed for some rows: how often the clone was seen (once, few, many), or a class if it is expanded.

>TRBV4-3|TRBJ2-1|few|TRBD2
TGCGCCAGCAGCCAAGATGGGGGGGTTGGGAATGAGCAGTTCTTC
CASSQDGGVGNEQFF
>TRBV7-2|TRBJ1-5|.|.
TGTGCCAGCAGCTTGAGGGGGAATAGCAATCAGCCCCAGCATTTT
CASSLRGNSNQPQHF
>TRBV6-2/TRBV6-3|TRBJ1-5|.|.
TGTGCCAGCAGACCCGAAGGGGGGTCCCCTCAGCCCCAGCATTTT
CASRPEGGSPQPQHF
>TRBV5-1|TRBJ2-1|few|.
TGCGCCAGCAGCTCGCCCTCTGCAGTAGATAGGAAGTTCTTC
CASSSPSAVDRKFF
>TRBV30|TRBJ2-7|few|TRBD2
TGTGCCTACCACCAGACTAGCCTCCGTTACGAGCAGTACTTC
CAYHQTSLRYEQYF
>TRBV5-1|TRBJ2-7|.|.
TGCGCCAGCAGCCCGGGTCAGGTTAGCGGCCTCTACGAGCAGTACTTC
CASSPGQVSGLYEQYF
>TRBV4-1|TRBJ2-1|few|TRBD2
TGCGCCAGCAGCCAAGGTATCGGGGGGTTCCTCTCCTACAATGAGCAGTTCTTC
CASSQGIGGFLSYNEQFF
>TRBV4-3|TRBJ2-6|few|.
TGCGCCAGCAGCCAAGAACGCGGGGACGGGTACTCTGGGGCCAACGTCCTGACTTTC
CASSQERGDGYSGANVLTF
>TRBV19|TRBJ1-5|.|.
TGTGCCAGTAGTCCGACCTGGGGGACACGAAATCAGCCCCAGCATTTT
CASSPTWGTRNQPQHF
>TRBV11-2|TRBJ2-5|few|.
TGTGCCAGCAGTAAGGAGATTGGAGAGACCCAGTACTTC
CASSKEIGETQYF
>TRBV28|TRBJ2-5|few|.
TGTGCCAGCAGTTTTCTGGGGTACCAAGAGACCCAGTACTTC
CASSFLGYQETQYF
>TRBV7-3|TRBJ1-5|.|.
TGTGCCAGCAGCGCCCAGGGACCCGGTCAGCCCCAGCATTTT
CASSAQGPGQPQHF
>TRBV19|TRBJ1-1|.|TRBD1
TGTGCCACACTCGTTGGACAGGGGACTGAAGCTTTCTTT
CATLVGQGTEAFF
>TRBV30|TRBJ1-1|many|.
TGTGCCTGGAGCCACGTTCGCACTGAAGCTTTCTTT
CAWSHVRTEAFF
>TRBV4-1|TRBJ1-1|many|TRBD1
TGCGCCAGCAGCCCAGACGCCGGCCAGGGGGCAACGACTGAAGCTTTCTTT
CASSPDAGQGATTEAFF
>TRBV9|TRBJ1-2|.|.
TGTGCCAGCAGCGTAGAGGCGGTTAGTTATGGCTACACCTTC
CASSVEAVSYGYTF
>TRBV3-1|TRBJ2-3|.|TRBD2
TGTGCCAGCAGCCAAGGACTAGCGGGGGGGCAAGGTACGCAGTATTTT
CASSQGLAGGQGTQYF
>TRBV7-2|TRBJ2-7|.|.
TGTGCCAGCAGCTTAGAGGCCGGATCGGCCTACGAGCAGTACTTC
CASSLEAGSAYEQYF
>TRBV20-1|TRBJ2-1|.|TRBD2
TGCAGTGCTAGAGATCAGTTAGCGGGGGGCTATGAGCAGTTCTTC
CSARDQLAGGYEQFF
>TRBV4-1|TRBJ2-5|few|.
TGCGCCAGCAGCCAAGCGGGGTCGGGGAGAGAGACCCAGTACTTC
CASSQAGSGRETQYF
>TRBV5-5|TRBJ2-7|many|.
TGTGCCAGCAGCTTGGGGGTTGGGAGATACGAGCAGTACTTC
CASSLGVGRYEQYF
>TRBV12-3/TRBV12-4|TRBJ1-2|.|TRBD1
TGTGCCGCGGCCAGGACAGGGCAAGGCTACACCTTC
CAAARTGQGYTF
>TRBV5-1|TRBJ1-1|.|.
TGCGCCAGCAGCCCACTTGATCCGAGGGACACTGAAGCTTTCTTT
CASSPLDPRDTEAFF
>TRBV4-3|TRBJ2-1|many|TRBD1
TGCGCCAGCAGCCGGAGTCGGACAGGTTACAATGAGCAGTTCTTC
CASSRSRTGYNEQFF
>TRBV6-2/TRBV6-3|TRBJ2-7|few|TRBD1
TGTGCCAGCAGAACCGGGACAGGGAGCTCCTACGAGCAGTACTTC
CASRTGTGSSYEQYF
>TRBV5-4|TRBJ1-2|few|TRBD1
TGTGCCAGCAGCAGACAGGGTATCTATGGCTACACCTTC
CASSRQGIYGYTF
>TRBV12-3/TRBV12-4|TRBJ1-1|few|TRBD1
TGTGCCAGCAGTTGGACAGGGGGGACCACTGAAGCTTTCTTT
CASSWTGGTTEAFF
>TRBV6-2/TRBV6-3|TRBJ2-2|few|TRBD1
TGTGCCAGCAGTTTTACAGGGGGCGCCTACACCGGGGAGCTGTTTTTT
CASSFTGGAYTGELFF
>TRBV6-5|TRBJ2-3|.|.
TGTGCCAGCACCCCTGGCGTGAGGCTTAGCACAGATACGCAGTATTTT
CASTPGVRLSTDTQYF
>TRBV5-4|TRBJ2-7|few|TRBD2
TGTGCCAGCAGACCCGGGACTAGCGGGAGTTCGTACGAGCAGTACTTC
CASRPGTSGSSYEQYF
>TRBV7-2|TRBJ2-5|.|TRBD1
TGTGCCAGCAGCCCTCGACAGGGGGGGGGGCAAGAGACCCAGTACTTC
CASSPRQGGGQETQYF
>TRBV25-1|TRBJ2-7|.|.
TGTGCCAGCAGTGAGAGAGGGTCCCACGAGCAGTACTTC
CASSERGSHEQYF
>TRBV5-1|TRBJ2-1|.|TRBD2
TGCGCCAGCAGCTTGGTAGCGGGGGACAATGAGCAGTTCTTC
CASSLVAGDNEQFF
>TRBV5-1|TRBJ1-5|few|.
TGCGCCAGCAGGGGTGGGGTATCGGGCAATCAGCCCCAGCATTTT
CASRGGVSGNQPQHF
>TRBV3-1|TRBJ1-1|.|TRBD1
TGTGCCAGCAGCCACCAGGGGGCGAGTTCCACTGAAGCTTTCTTT
CASSHQGASSTEAFF
>TRBV11-3|TRBJ2-2|.|TRBD1
TGTGCCAGCAGCGCACAGGGGCCCACCGGGGAGCTGTTTTTT
CASSAQGPTGELFF
>TRBV9|TRBJ1-1|few|.
TGTGCCAGCAGCGTCACAGGTAGCACTGAAGCTTTCTTT
CASSVTGSTEAFF
>TRBV10-3|TRBJ2-1|few|.
TGTGCCATCAGTGTCGGGGATCACAATGAGCAGTTCTTC
CAISVGDHNEQFF
>TRBV10-2|TRBJ2-1|.|TRBD2
TGCGCCAGCAGTAAGACTAGCGGATACAATGAGCAGTTCTTC
CASSKTSGYNEQFF
>TRBV5-1|TRBJ2-5|many|TRBD1
TGCGCCAGCAGCTTGGTTGGCGCAGGGGGCGGGACCCAGTACTTC
CASSLVGAGGGTQYF
>TRBV20-1|TRBJ2-1|.|TRBD1
TGCAGTGCGGACAGGGGACACTACATCACCTCCTACAATGAGCAGTTCTTC
CSADRGHYITSYNEQFF
>TRBV6-2/TRBV6-3|TRBJ1-1|.|.
TGTGCCAGCAGCCCCGTTGGGTCCACTGAAGCTTTCTTT
CASSPVGSTEAFF
>TRBV6-5|TRBJ2-3|few|.
TGTGCCAGCAGTTACGGGTATACGCAGTATTTT
CASSYGYTQYF
>TRBV7-2|TRBJ2-5|few|TRBD2
TGTGCCAGCAGCACGGGGACTAGCGGGGGGCAAGAGACCCAGTACTTC
CASSTGTSGGQETQYF
>TRBV7-9|TRBJ1-2|few|TRBD1
TGTGCCAGCAGCCATCCACAGGGGGCAGGCTACACCTTC
CASSHPQGAGYTF
>TRBV7-3|TRBJ1-1|.|.
TGTGCCAGCAGCTCCCAAAGGCGGGGCGGCACTGAAGCTTTCTTT
CASSSQRRGGTEAFF
>TRBV20-1|TRBJ2-3|few|.
TGCAGTGCTAGACCGAGGTTAACTACCCCCCTGTATTTT
CSARPRLTTPLYF
>TRBV9|TRBJ2-1|many|TRBD2
TGTGCCAGCAGCGCCCGACTAGCCGTCTCCTACAATGAGCAGTTCTTC
CASSARLAVSYNEQFF
>TRBV15|TRBJ2-5|few|.
TGTGCCACCAGCAGAGATTCGCTCTCTGGGACCCAGTACTTC
CATSRDSLSGTQYF
>TRBV6-5|TRBJ1-5|few|.
TGTGCCAGCAGTTACTTGCCCCGCGGTCAGCCCCAGCATTTT
CASSYLPRGQPQHF
>TRBV5-1|TRBJ2-1|.|.
TGCGCCAGCAGCCCAAGGCAGGGCCAGAATGAGCAGTTCTTC
CASSPRQGQNEQFF
>TRBV2|TRBJ2-7|few|TRBD1
TGTGCCAGCATTCGGGGACAGCGAAGCACCTACGAGCAGTACTTC
CASIRGQRSTYEQYF
>TRBV5-1|TRBJ2-2|many|TRBD2
TGCGCCAGCAGCGTTCTGGGACTAGCTATCACCGGGGAGCTGTTTTTT
CASSVLGLAITGELFF
>TRBV7-3|TRBJ2-1|.|TRBD2
TGTGCCAGCAGCTTAACCGCTAGCGGGGGATCTAATGAGCAGTTCTTC
CASSLTASGGSNEQFF
>TRBV5-1|TRBJ1-6|.|TRBD1
TGCGCCAGCATGACGGAGACAGGGCTAGGATCACCCCTCCACTTT
CASMTETGLGSPLHF